This TCR beta chain was captured by sequencing in a study of beta chain features in type 1 diabetes (dated by TCRdb to 2016 to 2018). Regarding the research as a whole: Mean age, gender distribution, total cell number and subset yield were not different between patients and healthy donors. Whereas all 30 or so donors provided naive and central memory subsets, regulatory and stem cell-like memory subsets were isolated from just 8 patients and roughly eight healthy donors. A total of 90 million to 130 million sorted cells were examined across all samples, and a strong correlation was observed between cell number per subset and RNA yield. The study compared TCRB repertoires of sorted circulating CD4+ T cell subsets between recently diagnosed type 1 diabetes patients and matched healthy donors.

From each donor, a single peripheral blood sample of 95 to 150 mL on average was drawn into heparinised tubes. A BD FACSAria II was used to sort naive, central memory, regulatory and stem cell-like memory CD4+ T cells with a panel that included CD45RO, CCR7, CD25, CD127, CD95 and CD27. All sorted populations exceeded 98% purity. PBMCs were separated immediately by Lymphoprep density gradient centrifugation and were stained directly, without being cultured. Samples were stained and sorted in pairs, with one healthy donor and one patient per experiment, so that batch effects were minimized. The CDR3 has 15 amino acids, counting the end cysteine and phenylalanine. Only the CDR3 DNA stays, 45 bases, in frame from base 1. The V and J ends are trimmed by 5 bases and 3 bases, leaving 15 bases between them. The CDR1 and CDR2 encoded by the germline V gene are SGHDT and YYEEEE. Study-level results and caveats: Shorter templates might be favored by PCR, yet because patient and control samples were amplified and corrected together, any such skew would affect both groups equally. Naive, central memory and regulatory TCRB repertoires appeared more similar among patients than among healthy donors. Because cDNA was sequenced instead of genomic DNA, activated cells with high expression could be over-represented, although the groups did not differ in activation or CD3 levels. Type 1 diabetes patients showed a moderate but significant shortening of TCRB CDR3 length in all four CD4+ subsets. Because the HLA sub-analyses included only small numbers of individuals, any influence of HLA type on TCRB rearrangement was left unresolved. At VDJ recombination sites, type 1 diabetes patients had fewer insertions and more deleted nucleotides, which implies abnormalities in thymic rearrangement.

This clone was picked up a small number of times. Its specific antigen is unknown. Per-base quality was not reported, and no clone a single base away is much larger than it. The entire isolated RNA was reverse transcribed using the High Capacity cDNA Reverse Transcription Kit, and thus expressed TCRB transcripts were sequenced. Deep immunoSEQ sequencing was performed on naive, central memory and regulatory T cell samples, with an average of roughly 3.3 million total reads per sample. Sorted cells were lysed in RLT buffer and RNA was extracted with DNase-treated RNeasy Micro or Mini kits, depending on cell number. To prevent cross-contamination, every cell subset was processed on its own, while patient and healthy donor samples were processed together. The immunoSEQ multiplex PCR was used to amplify TCRB sequences from cDNA, yielding 87-bp fragments that span the CDR3 region. Sequencing of the amplicons was done on the Illumina HiSeq platform. Processing in the source paper ran as follows. Synthetic template baselines were used to correct PCR bias computationally, reads within Hamming distance 2 were collapsed together, and singletons that could not be merged were discarded. Reads were aligned to IMGT to assign V, D and J genes, CDR3 length, and insertions or deletions at six rearrangement sites. Within each subset, clonotype counts were normalized to sorted cell number, and only after that were true diversity and Gini coefficients computed with the tcR R package. Repertoire sharing was quantified using the overlap coefficient calculated on TCRB nucleotide sequences. In TCRdb, the immuneACCESS table is reduced to in-frame sequences with V and J assigned. These tables do not hold every clone; where another copy was compared, an unresolved V gene accounts for under half, and the others remain unexplained. Clone size and V and J calls were adopted from that table, with D and trimming inferred from the DNA. The sample has some 160,000 clones on record, 8% to 8.5% of them singletons. About 0.5% of the sample rests with the top ten.

This receptor chain uses TRBV5-6 and TRBJ2-1, and TRBD1 may be the D gene, going by 5 matching bases. Sequences were obtained from central memory CD4+ T cells from blood. The source is a woman aged 18-29 years with type 1 diabetes. The DNA reads as follows: TGTGCCAGCAGGGGGCCAGGGTTAAACTACAATGAGCAGTTCTTC. It is translated as CASRGPGLNYNEQFF.